This T cell receptor (beta chain) was sequenced for a study of blood T cell repertoires in COVID-19. Study-level information: Samples came from the United States, Italy and Spain, spanning acute and convalescent COVID-19. In each case, the material was cDNA or gDNA derived from T cells, B-cell-depleted T cells, or PBMCs.

In the original analysis: Reference gene primer amplification gave nucleated cell count estimates. This table comes from immunoSEQ multiplex PCR, and its TCRdb copy is limited to in-frame clones, with some not included. That table furnishes V, J and clone size, whereas the DNA furnished D and trimming. The table lists about half a million clones, roughly 88% of them singletons. The source material was peripheral blood. This clonotype was sampled from a human donor in a cohort sampled during active COVID-19.

The CDR3 DNA follows: TGTGCCAGCAGCCAAGGTTGCGTCACCGGGGAGCTGTTTTTT. The encoded protein is CASSQGCVTGELFF. The chain uses TRBV3-1 (or the pseudogene TRBV3-2) and TRBJ2-2; D ambiguous. The germline gives CDR1 LGHDT, CDR2 YNNKEL (reference sequence). Deletions cut 1 base from V and 4 bases from J, with 7 bases between. The CDR3 loop spans 14 amino acids.